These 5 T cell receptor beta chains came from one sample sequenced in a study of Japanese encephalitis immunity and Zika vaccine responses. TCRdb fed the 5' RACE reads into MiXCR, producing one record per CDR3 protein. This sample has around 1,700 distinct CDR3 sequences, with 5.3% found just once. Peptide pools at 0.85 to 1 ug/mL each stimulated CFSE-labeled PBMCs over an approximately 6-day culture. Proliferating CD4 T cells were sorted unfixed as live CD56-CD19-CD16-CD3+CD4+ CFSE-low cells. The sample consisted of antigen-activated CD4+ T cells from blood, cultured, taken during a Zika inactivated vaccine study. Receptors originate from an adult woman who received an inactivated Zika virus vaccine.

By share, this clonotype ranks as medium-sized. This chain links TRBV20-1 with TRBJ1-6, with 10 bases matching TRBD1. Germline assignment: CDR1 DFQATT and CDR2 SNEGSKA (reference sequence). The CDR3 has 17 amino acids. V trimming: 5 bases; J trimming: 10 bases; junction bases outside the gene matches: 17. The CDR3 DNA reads TGCAGTGCTTATCCATTGACAGGGGGCAGTCCTAGGTCACCCCTCCACTTT. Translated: CSAYPLTGGSPRSPLHF.

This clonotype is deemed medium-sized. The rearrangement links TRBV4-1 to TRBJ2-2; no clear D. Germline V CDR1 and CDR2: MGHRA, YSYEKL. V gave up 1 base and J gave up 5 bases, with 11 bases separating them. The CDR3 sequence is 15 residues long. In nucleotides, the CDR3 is TGCGCCAGCAGCCAAGCTTCCGCGTCGACCGGGGAGCTGTTTTTT. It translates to CASSQASASTGELFF.

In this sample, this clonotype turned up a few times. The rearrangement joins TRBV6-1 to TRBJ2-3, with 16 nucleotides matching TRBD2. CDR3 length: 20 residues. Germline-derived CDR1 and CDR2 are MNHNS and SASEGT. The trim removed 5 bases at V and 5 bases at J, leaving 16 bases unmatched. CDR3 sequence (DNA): TGTGCCAGCAGTCCGAGGTCGCTGGGACTAGCGGGGGGGTACGGAGATACGCAGTATTTT. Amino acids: CASSPRSLGLAGGYGDTQYF.

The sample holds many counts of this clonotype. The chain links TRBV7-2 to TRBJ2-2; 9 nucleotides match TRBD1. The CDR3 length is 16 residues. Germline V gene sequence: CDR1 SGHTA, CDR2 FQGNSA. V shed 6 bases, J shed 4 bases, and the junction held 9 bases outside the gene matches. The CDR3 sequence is CASRSTGTGITGELFF. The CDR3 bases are TGTGCCAGCAGATCTACCGGGACAGGGATCACCGGGGAGCTGTTTTTT. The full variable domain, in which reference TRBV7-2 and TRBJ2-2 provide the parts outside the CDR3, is GAGVSQSPSNKVTEKGKDVELRCDPISGHTALYWYRQSLGQGLEFLIYFQGNSAPDKSGLPSDRFSAERTGGSVSTLTIQRTQQEDSAVYLCASRSTGTGITGELFFGEGSRLTVL.

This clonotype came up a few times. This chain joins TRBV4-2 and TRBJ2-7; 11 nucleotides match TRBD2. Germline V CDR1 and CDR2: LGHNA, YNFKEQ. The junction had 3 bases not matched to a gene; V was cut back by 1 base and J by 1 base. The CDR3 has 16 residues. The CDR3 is CASSQATSGESYEQYF. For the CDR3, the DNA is TGTGCCAGCAGCCAAGCGACTAGCGGGGAGTCCTACGAGCAGTACTTC.